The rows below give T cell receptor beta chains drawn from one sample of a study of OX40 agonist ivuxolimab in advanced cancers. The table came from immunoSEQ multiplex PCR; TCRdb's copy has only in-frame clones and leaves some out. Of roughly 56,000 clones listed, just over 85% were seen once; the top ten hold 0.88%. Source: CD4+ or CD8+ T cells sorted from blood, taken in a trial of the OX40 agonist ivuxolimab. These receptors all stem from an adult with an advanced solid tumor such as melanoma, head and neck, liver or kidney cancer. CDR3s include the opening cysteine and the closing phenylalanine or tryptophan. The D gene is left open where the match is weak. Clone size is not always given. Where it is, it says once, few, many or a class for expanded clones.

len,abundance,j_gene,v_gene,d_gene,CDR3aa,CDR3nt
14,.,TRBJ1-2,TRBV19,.,CASSITVTGYGYTF,TGTGCCAGTAGTATAACAGTAACGGGCTATGGCTACACCTTC
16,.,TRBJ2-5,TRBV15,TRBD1,CATRTAGTEIKETQYF,TGTGCCACCAGGACCGCCGGGACAGAGATTAAAGAGACCCAGTACTTC
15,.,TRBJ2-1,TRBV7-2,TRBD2,CASSLGLAGGNEQFF,TGTGCCAGCAGCTTAGGACTAGCGGGAGGGAATGAGCAGTTCTTC
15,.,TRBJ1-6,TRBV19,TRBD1,CASRRQGVDNSPLHF,TGTGCCAGTAGACGACAGGGGGTAGATAATTCACCCCTCCACTTT
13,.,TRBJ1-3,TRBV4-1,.,CASSPPLGNTIYF,TGCGCCAGCAGCCCCCCCCTCGGAAACACCATATATTTT
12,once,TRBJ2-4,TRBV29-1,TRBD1,CSVETGENIQYF,TGCAGCGTTGAAACAGGGGAAAACATTCAGTACTTC
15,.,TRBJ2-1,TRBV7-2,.,CASRRGGVKVEEQFF,TGTGCCAGCAGAAGGGGGGGAGTGAAGGTTGAAGAGCAGTTCTTC
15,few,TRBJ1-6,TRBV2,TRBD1,CASKGRQGDNSPLHF,TGTGCCAGCAAGGGAAGACAGGGGGATAATTCACCCCTCCACTTT
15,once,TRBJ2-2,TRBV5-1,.,CASSLETTNTGELFF,TGCGCCAGCAGCTTGGAGACTACTAACACCGGGGAGCTGTTTTTT
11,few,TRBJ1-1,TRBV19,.,CASRGRTEAFF,TGTGCCAGTAGGGGGCGAACTGAAGCTTTCTTT
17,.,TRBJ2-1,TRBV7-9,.,CASSSGAGVGSYNEQFF,TGTGCCAGCAGCTCAGGGGCGGGAGTAGGATCCTACAATGAGCAGTTCTTC
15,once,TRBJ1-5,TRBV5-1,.,CASSLGGAGIQPQHF,TGCGCCAGCAGCTTGGGAGGGGCAGGAATTCAGCCCCAGCATTTT
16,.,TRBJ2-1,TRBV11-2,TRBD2,CASRRVLAGVHNEQFF,TGTGCCAGCAGACGAGTTCTAGCGGGAGTCCACAATGAGCAGTTCTTC
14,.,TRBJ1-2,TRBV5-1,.,CASSGGGPNYGYTF,TGCGCCAGCAGCGGAGGAGGCCCTAACTATGGCTACACCTTC
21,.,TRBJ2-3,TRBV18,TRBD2,CASSPPQGLAGPELRTDTQYF,TGTGCCAGCTCACCACCGCAGGGACTAGCGGGACCGGAGCTTCGCACAGATACGCAGTATTTT
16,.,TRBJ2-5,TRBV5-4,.,CASSLALGHLGETQYF,TGTGCCAGCAGCTTGGCACTCGGACATCTGGGAGAGACCCAGTACTTC
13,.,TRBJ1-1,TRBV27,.,CASRKGVNTEAFF,TGTGCCAGCCGAAAAGGGGTGAACACTGAAGCTTTCTTT
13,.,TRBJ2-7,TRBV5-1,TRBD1,CASSPDRGHEQYF,TGCGCCAGCAGCCCGGACAGGGGCCACGAGCAGTACTTC
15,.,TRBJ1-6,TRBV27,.,CASSLSGSTNSPLHF,TGTGCCAGCAGTTTATCCGGCAGCACCAATTCACCCCTCCACTTT
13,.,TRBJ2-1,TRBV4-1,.,CASSQISYNEQFF,TGCGCCAGCAGCCAAATATCCTACAATGAGCAGTTCTTC
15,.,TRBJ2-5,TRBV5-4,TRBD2,CASTLGVAGMETQYF,TGTGCCAGCACTCTGGGAGTAGCGGGGATGGAGACCCAGTACTTC
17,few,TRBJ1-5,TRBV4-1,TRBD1,CASSQVGGRSSNQPQHF,TGCGCCAGCAGCCAGGTAGGGGGCAGGTCTAGCAATCAGCCCCAGCATTTT
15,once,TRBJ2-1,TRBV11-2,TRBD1,CASSSPGQGAYEQFF,TGTGCCAGCAGCTCCCCGGGACAGGGGGCCTATGAGCAGTTCTTC
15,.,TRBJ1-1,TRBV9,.,CASSRQVLANTEAFF,TGTGCCAGCAGCCGACAGGTCCTTGCGAACACTGAAGCTTTCTTT
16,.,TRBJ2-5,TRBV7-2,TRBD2,CASSLRGTSGGETQYF,TGTGCCAGCAGCTTAAGGGGGACTAGCGGGGGAGAGACCCAGTACTTC
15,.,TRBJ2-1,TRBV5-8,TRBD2,CASRLVLAGVDEQFF,TGTGCCAGCAGATTGGTGCTAGCGGGAGTGGATGAGCAGTTCTTC
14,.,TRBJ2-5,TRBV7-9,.,CASSQDSGPETQYF,TGTGCCAGCAGCCAAGATTCCGGGCCAGAGACCCAGTACTTC
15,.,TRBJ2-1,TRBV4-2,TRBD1,CASSLWTGVNNEQFF,TGTGCCAGCAGCCTATGGACAGGGGTAAACAATGAGCAGTTCTTC
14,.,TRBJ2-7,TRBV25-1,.,CASSLTADSYEQYF,TGTGCCAGCAGCCTCACGGCCGACAGCTACGAGCAGTACTTC
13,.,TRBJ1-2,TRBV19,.,CASRTGSVYGYTF,TGTGCCAGTAGAACAGGGAGTGTCTATGGCTACACCTTC
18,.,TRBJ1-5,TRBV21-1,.,CASSKATTGDGCNQPQHF,TGTGCCAGCAGCAAAGCGACGACAGGGGATGGGTGTAATCAGCCCCAGCATTTT
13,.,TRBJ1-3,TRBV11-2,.,CASSLSSGNTIYF,TGTGCCAGCAGCTTGAGCTCTGGAAACACCATATATTTT
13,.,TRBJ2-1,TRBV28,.,CASRGGLPYEQFF,TGTGCCAGCAGAGGAGGACTCCCTTACGAGCAGTTCTTC
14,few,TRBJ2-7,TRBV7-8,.,CASSLKGTGYEQYF,TGTGCCAGCAGCTTAAAGGGAACGGGCTACGAGCAGTACTTC
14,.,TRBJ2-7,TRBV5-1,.,CASSPGPPAHEQYF,TGCGCCAGCAGCCCGGGACCCCCAGCCCACGAGCAGTACTTC
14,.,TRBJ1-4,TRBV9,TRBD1,CASSSGTGKEKLFF,TGTGCCAGCAGCTCCGGGACAGGGAAAGAAAAACTGTTTTTT
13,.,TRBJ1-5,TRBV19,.,CASTDSSNQPQHF,TGTGCCAGTACCGACAGTTCTAATCAGCCCCAGCATTTT
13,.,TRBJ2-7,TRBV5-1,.,CASSPQLAYEQYF,TGCGCCAGCAGCCCCCAATTGGCCTACGAGCAGTACTTC
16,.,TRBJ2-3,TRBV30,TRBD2,CAWSRVAGGPTDTQYF,TGTGCCTGGAGTAGGGTAGCGGGAGGGCCGACAGATACGCAGTATTTT
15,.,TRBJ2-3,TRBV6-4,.,CASSDSGHPTDTQYF,TGTGCCAGCAGTGACTCGGGTCATCCCACAGATACGCAGTATTTT
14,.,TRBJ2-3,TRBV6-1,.,CASSDRFSTDTQYF,TGTGCCAGCAGTGACAGGTTTTCCACAGATACGCAGTATTTT
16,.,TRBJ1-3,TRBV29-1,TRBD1,CSVVGGRGLGGNTIYF,TGCAGCGTTGTTGGGGGCAGGGGGCTTGGTGGAAACACCATATATTTT
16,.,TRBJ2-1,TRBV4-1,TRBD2,CASSQVLAGGTHEQFF,TGCGCCAGCAGCCAAGTCCTGGCGGGAGGTACACATGAGCAGTTCTTC
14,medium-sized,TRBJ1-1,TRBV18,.,CASSLQQGNTEAFF,TGTGCCAGCTCACTGCAACAGGGTAACACTGAAGCTTTCTTT
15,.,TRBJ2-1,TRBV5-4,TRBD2,CASSRTSGGDNEQFF,TGTGCCAGCAGCCGGACTAGCGGGGGCGACAATGAGCAGTTCTTC
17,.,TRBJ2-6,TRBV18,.,CASSPQGQVAGANVLTF,TGTGCCAGCTCACCACAGGGGCAGGTAGCTGGGGCCAACGTCCTGACTTTC
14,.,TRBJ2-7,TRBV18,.,CASSPSSTVREQYF,TGTGCCAGCTCACCAAGCTCGACAGTCCGGGAGCAGTACTTC
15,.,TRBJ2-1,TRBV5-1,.,CASSSQGGSYNEQFF,TGCGCCAGCAGTTCTCAAGGCGGGTCCTACAATGAGCAGTTCTTC
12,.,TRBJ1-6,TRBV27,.,CASSPNNSPLHF,TGTGCCAGCAGTCCGAATAATTCACCCCTCCACTTT
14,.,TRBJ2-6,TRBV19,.,CASQTGSGANVLTF,TGTGCCAGCCAAACAGGCTCTGGGGCCAACGTCCTGACTTTC
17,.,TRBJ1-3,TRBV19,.,CASSIGGRFFSGNTIYF,TGTGCCAGTAGTATAGGGGGACGGTTTTTCTCTGGAAACACCATATATTTT
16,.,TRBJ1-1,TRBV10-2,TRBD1,CASSEGTGAKNTEAFF,TGCGCCAGCAGTGAGGGTACAGGGGCCAAGAACACTGAAGCTTTCTTT
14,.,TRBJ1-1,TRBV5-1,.,CASSQDTLNTEAFF,TGCGCCAGCAGCCAGGACACCTTGAACACTGAAGCTTTCTTT
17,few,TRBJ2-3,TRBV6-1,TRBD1,CASSELLDRGWTDTQYF,TGTGCCAGCAGTGAACTCCTAGACAGGGGTTGGACAGATACGCAGTATTTT